Presented here are 32 T cell receptor beta chains from one specimen sequenced in a study of T cells in localized non-small cell lung cancer. The assay was immunoSEQ multiplex PCR, and TCRdb's table has in-frame clones only and misses some. The sample records some 5,000 clones, 50% to 60% being singletons. Sequenced material: lymph node tissue, taken before any cancer treatment. The receptors come from a male donor older than 55 with stage I squamous cell lung carcinoma.

V and J are TRBV12-1 and TRBJ2-5; the DNA was not compared with TRBD2, the D call given in the table. TRBV12-1 is reported as a pseudogene. The CDR3 has 14 residues. CDR3 region: CAGIRRRRRETQYF. The CDR3 coding sequence is TGTGCCGGAATCAGACGGAGACGGCGAGAGACCCAGTACTTC.

V and J are TRBV7-5 and TRBJ1-2; TRBD1, the table's D call, lacks a check against the DNA. TRBV7-5 constitutes a pseudogene. The length of the CDR3 is 15 residues. CDR3 coding DNA: TGTGCCAGCAGCTCTAAAACCCCAGGGGGTTATGGCTACACCTTC. It codes for CASSSKTPGGYGYTF.

The chain has TRBV29-1 and TRBJ2-3; 13 bases agree with TRBD2. V dropped 6 bases and J dropped 2; count of bases not matched to a gene: 8. The CDR3 consists of 16 residues. The V gene's germline CDR1 is SQVTM and CDR2 ANQGSEA. CDR3 sequence (DNA): TGCAGCGTCATTACCGGGACTAGCGGGATCACAGATACGCAGTATTTT. Translation gives CSVITGTSGITDTQYF.

The chain is built from TRBV5-1 and TRBJ1-1; D not resolved. Trimming removed 1 base from V and 0 bases from J, with 7 bases in between. The CDR3 is 14 residues long. Germline loops: CDR1 SGHRS, CDR2 YFSETQ. CDR3 in DNA: TGCGCCAGCAGCTTGTTCGGGGTGAACACTGAAGCTTTCTTT. This codes for CASSLFGVNTEAFF.

Turning to this clone: The read includes an ambiguous or uncalled nucleotide; its amino acid is shown as X. The V call is TRBV19, the J call TRBJ2-7; possibly TRBD2 for D (5 bases). Trimming left V 7 bases short and J 0 bases short, with 19 bases between. Germline V gene lookup returns CDR1 LNHDA and CDR2 SQIVND (reference sequence). The CDR3 is 16 amino acids. The CDR3 protein is CASTPRAXGDSYEQYF. DNA of the CDR3: TGTGCCAGTACGCCCCGAGCGGRAGGAGACTCCTACGAGCAGTACTTC.

The rearrangement uses TRBV28 and TRBJ2-5, with 11 bases fitting TRBD1. The CDR3 is made up of 15 amino acids. Germline V gene lookup returns CDR1 MDHEN and CDR2 SYDVKM. With 2 bases clipped from V and 5 bases from J, the junction kept 4 bases outside the gene matches. CDR3 in DNA: TGTGCCAGCAGTTTACCGGGACAGGGGGGGGAGACCCAGTACTTC. Encoded protein: CASSLPGQGGETQYF.

The chain recombines TRBV1 with TRBJ2-5; the D call of TRBD2 is as the table states it, not checked on the DNA. TRBV1 counts as a pseudogene. This CDR3 is built from 15 residues. The CDR3 DNA follows: TGCGCCAGCAGCCCGAACCCCGGGACTAGCGCTCCCCAGTACTTC. Protein product: CASSPNPGTSAPQYF.

Only a few counts were recorded for this clone. The chain has TRBV19 and TRBJ1-1, with 8 bases aligning to TRBD1. The CDR3 spans 12 residues. V lost 5 bases and J lost 5; bases outside the gene matches: 1. Germline CDR1 LNHDA, CDR2 SQIVND (reference sequence). The CDR3 reads CASSYRGTEAFF. The CDR3, as DNA: TGTGCCAGTAGTTACAGGGGGACTGAAGCTTTCTTT. The entire variable domain, with the rest obtained from reference TRBV19 and TRBJ1-1, is as follows: DGGITQSPKYLFRKEGQNVTLSCEQNLNHDAMYWYRQDPGQGLRLIYYSQIVNDFQKGDIAEGYSVSREKKESFPLTVTSAQKNPTAFYLCASSYRGTEAFFGQGTRLTVV.

This chain connects TRBV9 to TRBJ2-3; D tentatively reads TRBD1 or TRBD2 (5 bases each). Trimming took 5 bases from V and 4 from J, leaving 17 bases between them. The CDR3 is 15 residues long. Germline CDR1 is SGDLS and CDR2 is YYNGEE. CDR3 sequence: CASSEGDGSPDTQYF. As DNA, the CDR3 is TGTGCCAGCAGTGAAGGGGACGGATCCCCAGATACGCAGTATTTT.

This clone has a handful of counts. This chain uses TRBV19 with TRBJ2-6, with D possibly being TRBD1 (5 bases). There are 16 residues in the CDR3. V was clipped by 8 bases and J by 0 bases, with 14 bases between them. CDR1 and CDR2 from the germline V gene are LNHDA and SQIVND (reference sequence). CDR3 DNA: TGTGCCAGTGGAGCCCACCAGGGCTCTGGGGCCAACGTCCTGACTTTC. Encoded protein: CASGAHQGSGANVLTF.

This clone was counted only a few times. The chain links TRBV11-3 to TRBJ2-5; TRBD2 matches at 12 bases. V was pared by 5 bases and J by 5 bases, with 18 bases of the junction left unmatched. The CDR3 runs to 19 residues. CDR1 SGHNT and CDR2 YENEEA come from the germline V gene. The CDR3, as DNA: TGTGCCAGCAGCGAACCTAGCGGGAGGGCCTGGGCGCCCGCTGAGACCCAGTACTTC. This gives the protein CASSEPSGRAWAPAETQYF.

This clone qualifies as large. The chain joins TRBV30 to TRBJ1-5; unclear D gene. The CDR3 consists of 14 residues. V was clipped by 4 bases and J by 3 bases, with 13 bases between them. Germline loops: CDR1 GTSNPN, CDR2 SVGIG (reference sequence). The CDR3 protein is CAWKGGRNNQPQHF. In DNA, the CDR3 is TGTGCCTGGAAAGGCGGACGGAACAATCAGCCCCAGCATTTT.

This chain joins TRBV9 and TRBJ1-1, with TRBD1 as a possible D gene (6 bases). The V end lost 6 bases, the J end lost 8 bases, and 20 bases lay between the germline ends. The CDR3 totals 14 residues. CDR1 is SGDLS, CDR2 YYNGEE, per germline. In nucleotides, the CDR3 is TGTGCCAGCACCTCCTCGGGGGGCGAATCGGAAGCTTTCTTT. Its translation: CASTSSGGESEAFF.

This rearrangement joins TRBV5-1 to TRBJ2-3; 10 bases match TRBD2. This CDR3 is 14 amino acids long. The junction had 1 base not matched to a gene; V was cut back by 2 bases and J by 4 bases. The germline V gene has CDR1 SGHRS and CDR2 YFSETQ. The CDR3 reads CASSLAGGADTQYF. In DNA, the CDR3 is TGCGCCAGCAGCTTAGCGGGAGGGGCAGATACGCAGTATTTT.

In this sample, this clone turned up a few times. CDR3 sequence (DNA): TGCGCCAGCAGCCCTGGGACTAACGCTGCAGATACGCAGTATTTT. The encoded protein is CASSPGTNAADTQYF. The V gene is TRBV5-1, the J gene TRBJ2-3; 7 bases align to TRBD2. V lost 4 bases and J lost 4; bases outside the gene matches: 9. Germline-derived CDR1 and CDR2 are SGHRS and YFSETQ. There are 15 residues in the CDR3.

The rearrangement joins TRBV30 to TRBJ2-7; D possibly uses TRBD1 or TRBD2 (6 bases each). This CDR3 has 13 residues. Germline CDR1 GTSNPN, CDR2 SVGIG (reference sequence). V lost 4 bases to trimming and J lost 7 bases, with 17 bases between them. The CDR3 DNA reads TGTGCCTGGATGGAGGGGGGCGAAGGGGAGCAGTACTTC. Encoded protein: CAWMEGGEGEQYF.

This clone showed up just a few times. The V gene is TRBV6-8, the J gene TRBJ2-3, with D perhaps matching TRBD1 or TRBD2 (5 bases each). V shed 7 bases and J shed 6 bases, with 14 bases lying between them. The CDR3 runs 13 residues. CDR1 and CDR2 from the germline V gene are MNHGY and SAAAGT. The CDR3 DNA reads TGTGCCAGCAAGAGACTGGGGGACGATACGCAGTATTTT. It yields the protein CASKRLGDDTQYF.

This clone has only one observation. The chain combines TRBV19 with TRBJ1-5; D ambiguous. The CDR3 is made up of 13 amino acids. Germline V gives CDR1 LNHDA, CDR2 SQIVND (reference sequence). Trimming took off 5 bases at V and 3 bases at J, with 8 bases between the two ends. For the CDR3, the DNA is TGTGCCAGTAGTGCCTGGGTCAATCAGCCCCAGCATTTT. Amino acids: CASSAWVNQPQHF.

The V gene is TRBV25-1, the J gene TRBJ1-1; TRBD1 matches 9 bases. Per germline, CDR1 MGHDK and CDR2 SYGVNS. The CDR3 extends over 12 amino acids. The J segment lost 10 bases and the V segment lost 6 bases, leaving 6 bases of the junction unmatched. CDR3 protein: CASRRPGQGAFF. In DNA, the CDR3 is TGTGCCAGCAGGAGACCGGGACAGGGAGCTTTCTTT.

The chain is built from TRBV18 and TRBJ2-2, with TRBD2 matching over 7 bases. The V gene's germline CDR1 is KGHSH and CDR2 LQKENI. This CDR3 comprises 13 residues. V shed 0 bases, J shed 11 bases, and the junction held 3 bases outside the gene matches. The CDR3 DNA reads as TGTGCCAGCTCACCACCGGGACTAAACGAGCTGTTTTTT. Translated: CASSPPGLNELFF.

This sequence joins TRBV19 and TRBJ2-5; D gene uncertain. Judging by the DNA end, TRBJ2-7 fits better; the J call may be wrong. The CDR3 contains 15 residues. Germline CDR1 reads LNHDA; CDR2 reads SQIVND (reference sequence). The CDR3: CASSPAGPATYEQYF. CDR3 bases: TGTGCCAGTAGTCCCGCTGGTCCAGCAACTTACGAGCAGTACTTC.

The CDR3 spells CASSNRENTEAFF. Written as DNA, the CDR3 is TGTGCCAGCAGCAACAGGGAGAACACTGAAGCTTTCTTT. The rearrangement uses TRBV6-8 and TRBJ1-1; a weak D match, TRBD1 (6 bases). CDR1 is MNHGY and CDR2 is SAAAGT in the germline V gene. With 6 bases removed from V and 1 base from J, the gap between germline ends came to 9 bases. The CDR3 covers 13 residues.

CDR3 nucleotide sequence: TGTGCCAGCAGTTTGGGCGTAGGCTATGGCTACACCTTC. Translated: CASSLGVGYGYTF. The chain has TRBV28 and TRBJ1-2; no clear D. The V end lost 3 bases, the J end lost 4 bases, and 9 bases lay between the germline ends. The germline gives CDR1 MDHEN, CDR2 SYDVKM. CDR3 length equals 13 residues.

The chain recombines TRBV30 with TRBJ2-1, with D maybe TRBD1 (5 bases). Trimming pared 6 bases from V and 4 bases from J, leaving 13 bases between. The CDR3 length is 13 residues. CDR1 is GTSNPN, CDR2 SVGIG, per germline (reference sequence). CDR3: CACLPKGYNEQFF. Written as DNA, the CDR3 is TGTGCCTGCCTCCCTAAGGGGTACAATGAGCAGTTCTTC.

This clone was seen a handful of times. In DNA form, the CDR3 reads TGTGCCAGCAGCCAAAAGGGCCCGGGAGGGAAGACTAGCGGGAGAAGAAATGAGCAGTTCTTC. It specifies CASSQKGPGGKTSGRRNEQFF. The chain carries TRBV14 and TRBJ2-1; 12 nucleotides match TRBD2. The junction had 21 bases not matched to a gene; V was cut back by 2 bases and J by 7 bases. There are 21 residues in the CDR3. Germline loops: CDR1 SGHDN, CDR2 FVKESK.

The chain employs TRBV10-3 and TRBJ2-5; D is uncertain. Germline-derived CDR1 and CDR2 are ENHRY and SYGVKD. V dropped 0 bases and J dropped 5 bases, with 4 bases sitting between them. The CDR3 contains 12 residues. CDR3 sequence reads: CAISESGETQYF. CDR3 in DNA: TGTGCCATCAGTGAGTCGGGGGAGACCCAGTACTTC.

The rearrangement joins TRBV19 to TRBJ2-1, with a weak D call TRBD2 (6 bases). The length of the CDR3 is 14 residues. The germline gives CDR1 LNHDA, CDR2 SQIVND (reference sequence). V gave up 9 bases and J gave up 8 bases, with 20 bases separating them. The chain's CDR3 is CASAYSGPAYEQFF. CDR3 bases: TGTGCCAGCGCCTATAGCGGCCCAGCGTATGAGCAGTTCTTC.

CDR3 in DNA: TGCGCCAGCAGCTTGGCCGGGGTGGGCGGAAGCACAGATACGCAGTATTTT. As protein: CASSLAGVGGSTDTQYF. This chain uses TRBV5-1 with TRBJ2-3, with D perhaps matching TRBD2 (5 bases). CDR3 length: 17 amino acids. Germline V gene sequence: CDR1 SGHRS, CDR2 YFSETQ. Trimming left V 0 bases short and J 0 bases short, with 14 bases between.

There are a few counts of this clone. The CDR3 DNA is TGTGCCAGCAGCGGGACAGGGGGCGTCGGGACCCAGTACTTC. Residues: CASSGTGGVGTQYF. This chain joins TRBV6-8 and TRBJ2-5; TRBD1 aligns across 12 bases. V shed 6 bases and J 7 bases; nucleotides not matched to a gene: 6. CDR1 and CDR2 (germline): MNHGY, SAAAGT. This CDR3 has 14 amino acids.

V gene TRBV15 combines with J gene TRBJ2-3; D gene uncertain. V gave up 0 bases and J gave up 4 bases, with 17 bases separating them. Germline loops: CDR1 LNHNV, CDR2 YYDKDF (reference sequence). This CDR3 region has 17 residues. CDR3 DNA sequence: TGTGCCACCAGCAGAGATTTAGTAAGATCAAGTTCAGATACGCAGTATTTT. Protein: CATSRDLVRSSSDTQYF.

The rearrangement joins TRBV28 to TRBJ2-5; 8 nucleotides agree with TRBD1. CDR1 MDHEN and CDR2 SYDVKM come from the germline V gene. The CDR3 contains 14 residues. The J segment lost 2 bases and the V segment lost 6 bases, leaving 5 bases of the junction unmatched. As DNA, the CDR3 is TGTGCCAGCAGCACAGGGGGGAATCAAGAGACCCAGTACTTC. The encoded protein is CASSTGGNQETQYF.

The chain carries TRBV28 and TRBJ2-7, with D tentatively TRBD1 (6 bases). The CDR3 length is 14 residues. The germline gives CDR1 MDHEN, CDR2 SYDVKM. The germline V and J ends were trimmed by 8 bases and 0 bases, with 14 bases remaining between them. The CDR3 loop is CASCPQGSSYEQYF. DNA of the CDR3: TGTGCCAGCTGCCCACAGGGCAGCTCCTACGAGCAGTACTTC.